This T cell receptor (beta chain) was sequenced for a study of shared clonotypes between healthy human individuals. Study context: Each donor contributed plates that comprised three CD4 naive, three CD4 memory, two CD8 naive and one CD8 memory. Study-level points and caveats: The study found lower generation probabilities in non-shared clonotypes than in those shared by all four donors.

This clone has only one observation. Its cognate antigen is unknown. TCRdb's copy holds only in-frame clones and misses some; the assay was immunoSEQ multiplex PCR. The sample lists hundreds of thousands of clones, about 91% occurring once. Terminally differentiated effector memory CD45RA+ cells were excluded from the naive CD8 cells, which were CD45RO-negative and positively selected for CCR7. Specimen: naive CD8+ T cells sorted from blood. This receptor was identified in a man aged 30 to 39 in good health.

The CDR3 DNA reads as TGTGCCAGCAGCCGGGGGGTAGCGGGAGAGGGTGCGACAGATACGCAGTATTTT. Encoded protein: CASSRGVAGEGATDTQYF. The chain uses TRBV5-6 and TRBJ2-3, with 9 bases lining up with TRBD2. Trimming at V came to 4 bases and at J to 3 bases, leaving 15 bases not matched to a gene. CDR3 length equals 18 residues. Germline assignment: CDR1 SGHDT and CDR2 YYEEEE. The full variable domain, with the rest looked up from reference TRBV5-6 and TRBJ2-3, is DAGVTQSPTHLIKTRGQQVTLRCSPKSGHDTVSWYQQALGQGPQFIFQYYEEEERQRGNFPDRFSGHQFPNYSSELNVNALLLGDSALYLCASSRGVAGEGATDTQYFGPGTRLTVL.